This T cell receptor (beta chain) comes out of a study of Ad26.COV2.S vaccination and SARS-CoV-2 variants. For the study at large: Ad26.COV2.S shots went into the muscle once or twice, 56 days apart. Whole-study results and caveats: Measurements of TCR breadth and depth may have given underestimates of the total T cell responses.

The CDR3 sequence is 12 residues long. Treatment defined: some 20 received Ad26.COV2.S at low or high dose, single or two shots; about 5 received placebo; per-sample allocation not given. Collection of the samples took place on day 63 after the first injection of vaccine or placebo. At a Boston site, the person donating was an adult of 18-55 years. Details on this clone: Its cognate antigen is unknown.

Data came from immunoSEQ multiplex PCR; TCRdb stores just in-frame clones and leaves some out. The top ten hold nearly 1.5% of the sample, which has fewer than 900,000 clones, more than 80% seen once. Sequencing used peripheral blood, obtained in a trial of Ad26.COV2.S vaccine versus placebo. The sequence was obtained from a person aged 18-60 years who received the Ad26.COV2.S COVID-19 vaccine or a placebo. The rearrangement links TRBV21-1 to TRBJ1-5; no DNA check was done on the table's D call, TRBD1. TRBV21-1 is a pseudogene. The DNA for the CDR3 is TGTGCCAGCGGCTCAGAAAATCAGCCCCAGCATTTT. Its translation is CASGSENQPQHF.